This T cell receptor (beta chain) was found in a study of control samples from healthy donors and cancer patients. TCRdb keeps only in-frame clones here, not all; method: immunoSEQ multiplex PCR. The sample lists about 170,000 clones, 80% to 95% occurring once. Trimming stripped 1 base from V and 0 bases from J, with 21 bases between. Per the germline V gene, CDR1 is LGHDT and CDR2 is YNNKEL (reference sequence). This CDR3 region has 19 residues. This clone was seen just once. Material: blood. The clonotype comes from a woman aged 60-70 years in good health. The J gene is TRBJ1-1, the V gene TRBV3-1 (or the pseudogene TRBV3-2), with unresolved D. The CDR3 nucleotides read TGTGCCAGCAGCCAAGGTGTGCCGAGCCTTTTTACAATGAACACTGAAGCTTTCTTT. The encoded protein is CASSQGVPSLFTMNTEAFF.